These 27 T cell receptor delta chains were sequenced from one sample in a study of gamma delta lymphoproliferative disorders and STAT genes. PBMCs from patients and controls supplied the genomic DNA for sequencing. TCRdb re-called the multiplex PCR reads with CATT. Seen here are under 5,000 delta-chain clones, 0.95% to 1.1% observed once, and the top ten hold 20% to 25%. The sample comprised blood. The origin of the receptors is a human donor in good health.

This clone showed up just a few times. TCRdb's protein, taken from a much larger clone, differs from this DNA's translation at residue 9, likely owing to a read error; the protein displayed comes from the DNA. The chain uses TRDV2 and TRDJ1; D is undetermined. The V gene's germline CDR1 is GEAIGNYY and CDR2 EKD. CDR3 length: 15 residues. V was shortened by 0 bases and J by 1 base, with 11 bases between the two germline ends. The CDR3 bases are TGTGCCTGTGACACCGTCGGGAGGAGCACCGATAAACTCATCTTT. Its protein product is CACDTVGRSTDKLIF.

This clone has more than one count but fewer than ten. This probably arose from a read error, given a far larger clone one base away. Other DNA variants within this sample encode the same CDR3. The J gene is TRDJ1, the V gene TRDV1; 13 nucleotides agree with TRDD3. The CDR3 covers 22 residues. The germline CDR1 and CDR2 sequences are TSWWSYY and QGS. Here the CDR3 reads CALGELYPYWGIRGPYTDKLIF. The CDR3 bases are TGTGCTCTTGGGGAACTCTACCCGTACTGGGGGATACGGGGGCCATACACCGACAAACTCATCTTT.

This clone has a count of ten or more. The rearrangement joins TRDV1 to TRDJ1, with 12 bases lining up with TRDD3. V lost 1 base, J lost 1 base, and 34 bases stayed unmatched. Germline V gene lookup returns CDR1 TSWWSYY and CDR2 QGS. CDR3 length: 27 residues. CDR3 amino acids: CALGEPPSYVTLFLHTGGYRLTDKLIF. The CDR3 DNA reads TGTGCTCTTGGGGAACCCCCTTCCTACGTAACCCTTTTTCTCCATACTGGGGGATACCGCCTCACCGATAAACTCATCTTT.

As regards this clone: This DNA translates differently at residue 15 from the TCRdb protein, which is that of a much larger clone; a read error is likely, and the protein shown is the DNA's own translation. The chain couples TRDV2 to TRDJ1; TRDD3 aligns across 7 bases. CDR3 size: 17 residues. Germline values: CDR1 GEAIGNYY, CDR2 EKD. CDR3 in amino acids: CACDTVPGGAYTDKFIF. The CDR3 DNA reads as TGTGCCTGTGACACCGTCCCTGGGGGTGCGTACACCGATAAATTCATCTTT.

This clone turned up a few times. TCRdb has a much larger clone's protein, which differs at residue 12 from the translation of this DNA, likely because of a read error; what is shown is the protein translated from the DNA. This chain uses TRDV1 with TRDJ1; 7 bases fit TRDD3. V dropped 2 bases and J dropped 3; count of bases not matched to a gene: 24. CDR1 TSWWSYY and CDR2 QGS come from the germline V gene. This CDR3 is 21 amino acids long. For the CDR3, the DNA is TGTGCTCTTGGGGAATGGACCGATCATTACTGGAGGATACGCTTCGCCGATAAACTCATCTTT. Encoded protein: CALGEWTDHYWRIRFADKLIF.

This clone occurred a few times. This likely came from a read error, as a far larger clone is one base away. Other DNA sequences of this sample code for an identical CDR3. The chain joins TRDV2 to TRDJ2; TRDD3 matches at 10 bases. J gave up 8 bases and V 2 bases, and 7 bases lay outside the gene matches. Germline CDR1 and CDR2: GEAIGNYY and EKD. There are 15 residues in the CDR3. The CDR3 coding sequence is TGTGCCTGTGACAGGATGGGGGATACAACGGCACAACTCTTCTTT. Amino acids: CACDRMGDTTAQLFF.

This clone was seen a few times. A far larger clone is a single base away, which makes a read error likely. V usage is TRDV2 and J usage is TRDJ1; TRDD3 aligns across 9 bases. Germline V gene data show CDR1 as GEAIGNYY and CDR2 as EKD. This CDR3 region has 20 residues. Trimming removed 0 bases from V and 0 bases from J; junction bases left unmatched: 16. Here the CDR3 DNA reads TGTGCCTGTGACACCCTCCTCCATACTGGGGGAGCCACGTACACCGATAAACTCATCTTT. Protein: CACDTLLHTGGATYTDKLIF.

Turning to this clone: Only one base separates this from a far larger clonotype, so it likely reflects a read error. Distinct nucleotide sequences in the sample also encode this CDR3. The chain combines TRDV2 with TRDJ1; 9 bases match TRDD3. After removal of 0 bases from V and 5 bases from J, the junction contained 6 bases not matched to a gene. Germline V gives CDR1 GEAIGNYY, CDR2 EKD. This CDR3 is 15 amino acids long. CDR3 in amino acids: CACDTVGDRDDKLIF. CDR3 DNA: TGTGCCTGTGACACCGTGGGGGATAGGGATGATAAACTCATCTTT.

A note on this clone: The protein held in TCRdb is that of a much larger clone and does not match this DNA's translation at residue 14, likely because of a read error; the protein shown is translated from the DNA. The chain uses TRDV2 and TRDJ1; 11 bases are shared with TRDD3. CDR1 and CDR2 (germline): GEAIGNYY, EKD. The CDR3 spans 18 residues. The CDR3 here is CACDTVGGYATNTGKLIF. The CDR3 bases are TGTGCCTGTGACACTGTTGGGGGATACGCGACCAACACCGGTAAACTCATCTTT.

Relative to its sample, this clone is large. Other DNA sequences in this specimen translate into the identical CDR3. The chain carries TRDV2 and TRDJ1, with 9 bases lining up with TRDD3. The CDR3 is 19 residues long. V lost 4 bases, J lost 2 bases, and 19 bases stayed unmatched. Germline CDR1 and CDR2: GEAIGNYY and EKD. The CDR3 DNA follows: TGTGCCTGTGAGAACCTTACTGGGGGACGCCGGGGAAGGACCGATAAACTCATCTTT. Its translation: CACENLTGGRRGRTDKLIF.

This clone is large. The chain employs TRDV2 and TRDJ1, with 7 positions matching TRDD3. The germline CDR1 and CDR2 sequences are GEAIGNYY and EKD. The V segment lost 0 bases and the J segment 0 bases; nucleotides outside the gene matches: 18. The CDR3 spans 20 residues. CDR3: CACDTVVLGTAGGDTDKLIF. Here the CDR3 DNA reads TGTGCCTGTGACACCGTCGTACTGGGGACTGCCGGAGGGGACACCGATAAACTCATCTTT.

By proportion, this clone is medium-sized. The same CDR3 arises from other DNA sequences in this sample as well. V gene TRDV1 combines with J gene TRDJ1, with D perhaps TRDD3 (6 bases). The CDR3 is 14 residues long. Trimming cost V 4 bases and J 7 bases, with 16 bases left between them. Germline V gene lookup returns CDR1 TSWWSYY and CDR2 QGS. The CDR3 nucleotides read TGTGCTCTTGGGGCCCTTTCCCGATACGGTAAACTCATCTTT. Translating gives CALGALSRYGKLIF.

This clone was counted a few times. It differs at one base from a far larger clone, so likely a read error. The rearrangement uses TRDV2 and TRDJ1; 7 bases map to TRDD3. J was trimmed by 0 bases and V by 0 bases; bases with no gene match: 18. Germline CDR1 GEAIGNYY, CDR2 EKD. There are 20 residues in the CDR3. The CDR3 DNA reads TGTGCCTGTGACACCGCCGTACTGGGGACTGCCGGAGGGGACACCGATAAACTCATCTTT. It translates to CACDTAVLGTAGGDTDKLIF.

In its sample, this clone is large (0.1 to 1%). Different DNA sequences within this sample yield the same CDR3. The J gene is TRDJ1, the V gene TRDV3; D could derive from TRDD2 or TRDD3 (7 bases each). The CDR3 has 18 amino acids. Germline V CDR1 and CDR2: TVYSNPD, GDNSRS (reference sequence). The CDR3 nucleotides read TGTGCTTCCTACGTATGGGGGACGGTGGGATGGTCCACCGATAAACTCATCTTT. Residues: CASYVWGTVGWSTDKLIF.

This clone was counted only a few times. This likely reflects a read error, since a far larger clone is one base away. In the same sample, other DNA sequences code for this CDR3. V usage is TRDV2 and J usage is TRDJ1; 13 nucleotides match TRDD3. This CDR3 contains 19 residues. Losses at the gene ends were 0 bases for V and 2 bases for J; bases not matched to a gene: 11. Germline loops: CDR1 GEAIGNYY, CDR2 EKD. CDR3 residues: CACDTLFTGGYEVTDKLIF. The CDR3 DNA follows: TGTGCCTGTGACACCCTCTTTACTGGGGGATACGAGGTGACCGATAAACTCATCTTT.

About this clone itself: The protein TCRdb gives is from a much larger clone and does not agree with this DNA's translation at residue 16, likely a read error; the protein shown here comes from the DNA. The chain combines TRDV2 with TRDJ1; 10 bases are shared with TRDD3. CDR1 is GEAIGNYY, CDR2 EKD, per germline. CDR3 length equals 19 residues. The CDR3 is CACDTLPTGGSNDTDRLIF. CDR3 DNA: TGTGCCTGTGACACCCTTCCTACTGGGGGATCGAATGACACCGATAGACTCATCTTT.

About this clone: It is likely a read error: a sequence one base away is far more abundant. The same CDR3 is also encoded by other DNA sequences in this sample. The rearrangement joins TRDV1 to TRDJ1; D may be TRDD3 (5 bases). The CDR3 consists of 19 residues. Per germline, CDR1 TSWWSYY and CDR2 QGS. CDR3 sequence reads: CALGEPGRGPRLYTDKLIF. The DNA of the CDR3 is TGTGCTCTTGGGGAACCAGGGAGGGGGCCCCGTCTTTACACCGATAAGCTCATCTTT.

Details on this clone: A read error likely explains this, since a far larger clone differs by one base. This chain links TRDV2 with TRDJ1; 12 bases map to TRDD3. In germline, CDR1 is GEAIGNYY, CDR2 EKD. J lost 3 bases, V lost 0 bases, and 16 bases had no gene match. This CDR3 region has 20 residues. CDR3: CACDTVSYWGIPTGADKLIF. CDR3 in DNA: TGTGCCTGTGACACCGTGTCCTACTGGGGGATACCAACGGGCGCCGATAAACTCATCTTT.

This clone came up a few times. A far larger clone is one base from this, pointing to a likely read error. Other DNA sequences in the sample encode the same CDR3. The V and J genes are TRDV1 and TRDJ1, with D possibly being TRDD3 (6 bases). Germline V gene data show CDR1 as TSWWSYY and CDR2 as QGS. CDR3 size: 18 residues. V lost 1 base to trimming and J lost 5 bases, with 23 bases between them. The CDR3 region is CALGEREYAVLGPDKLIF. In DNA, the CDR3 is TGTGCTCTTGGGGAACGGGAATATGCGGTCCTGGGGCCGGATAAACTCATCTTT.

There are a few counts of this clone. This likely traces to a read error, being one base from a far larger clone. The gene calls are TRDV2 and TRDJ1; no firm D call. Germline CDR1 and CDR2: GEAIGNYY and EKD. The CDR3 totals 14 residues. V was trimmed by 8 bases and J by 3 bases, leaving 18 bases between them. CDR3 in DNA: TGTGCCTATGAACACCTCACTGATTCCGATAAACTCATCTTT. It translates to CAYEHLTDSDKLIF.

With regard to this clone: The protein TCRdb lists belongs to a much larger clone and differs from this DNA's translation at residue 15, which points to a read error; the protein shown is made from the DNA. V and J are TRDV2 and TRDJ3, with 10 bases aligning to TRDD3. The CDR3 covers 17 residues. Germline values: CDR1 GEAIGNYY, CDR2 EKD. Here the CDR3 reads CACDTLGDIWDTRQIFF. CDR3 in DNA: TGTGCCTGTGACACGCTGGGGGATATCTGGGACACCCGACAGATATTTTTC.

This clone has only a few counts. TCRdb's protein for this DNA is that of a much larger clone and differs from the translation at residue 11, likely a read error; the protein shown is the DNA translation. The V call is TRAV23/DV6, the J call TRDJ1, with 10 bases matching TRDD3. CDR1 is NTAFDY and CDR2 is IRPDVSE in the germline V gene (reference sequence). V was pared by 0 bases and J by 6 bases, with 14 bases of the junction left unmatched. CDR3 length: 17 residues. This CDR3 is CAASMWVGGYHRHKLIF. In DNA form, the CDR3 reads TGTGCAGCAAGCATGTGGGTTGGGGGATACCATCGCCATAAACTCATCTTT.

This clone ranks as medium-sized. The chain has TRDV1 and TRDJ1, with D perhaps TRDD3 (6 bases). The CDR3 length is 21 residues. V dropped 10 bases and J dropped 0 bases, with 36 bases sitting between them. Germline V CDR1 and CDR2: TSWWSYY, QGS. In nucleotides, the CDR3 is TGTGCTCCCACTCGACTCCATAAGTCCTGGGCTAACTGGGAGAACACCGATAAACTCATCTTT. This codes for CAPTRLHKSWANWENTDKLIF.

Only a few counts were recorded for this clone. Only one base separates this from a far larger clonotype, so it likely reflects a read error. This specimen includes other DNA sequences encoding the same CDR3. For the CDR3, the DNA is TGTGCCTTAAGGCATTTCTGGGGGATACGTACCGATAAACTCATCTTT. Its protein is CALRHFWGIRTDKLIF. The rearrangement links TRDV3 to TRDJ1, with 12 bases aligning to TRDD3. Germline-derived CDR1 and CDR2 are TVYSNPD and GDNSRS (reference sequence). V lost 3 bases to trimming and J lost 2 bases; unmatched junction nucleotides: 10. The CDR3 contains 16 residues.

This clone was seen a few times. TCRdb records a much larger clone's protein for this DNA, with a difference at residue 13 that likely arises from a read error; the protein given is the translation of the DNA. The chain employs TRDV2 and TRDJ1; the match to TRDD3 covers 8 bases. Germline V lookup: CDR1 GEAIGNYY, CDR2 EKD. CDR3 length: 17 residues. Here the CDR3 reads CACDRLLGVTYTGKLIF. The CDR3 DNA reads as TGTGCCTGTGACCGATTACTGGGGGTCACTTACACCGGTAAACTCATCTTT.

This clone was found a few times. It differs at one base from a far larger clone, so likely a read error. The identical CDR3 is also encoded by other nucleotide sequences in the sample. The CDR3, as DNA: TGTGCTGTGGGTCCTTTACTGGGGGCTTGGGCCTGGGACACCCGGCAGATGTTTTTC. Protein sequence: CAVGPLLGAWAWDTRQMFF. The chain carries TRAV36/DV7 and TRDJ3; TRDD3 aligns across 8 bases. CDR1 VTNFRS and CDR2 LTSSGIE come from the germline V gene (reference sequence). The CDR3 loop spans 19 amino acids.

In this sample, this clone turned up a few times. The TCRdb protein, from a much larger clone, departs from this DNA's translation at residue 20, likely by read error; the protein shown derives from the DNA. CDR3 residues: CALGELYPYWGIRGPYTDKPIF. DNA of the CDR3: TGTGCTCTTGGGGAACTCTACCCGTACTGGGGGATACGGGGGCCATACACCGATAAACCCATCTTT. The rearrangement joins TRDV1 to TRDJ1; 13 positions agree with TRDD3. The CDR3 has 22 residues. Germline assignment: CDR1 TSWWSYY and CDR2 QGS.